One and the same sample provided the 24 T cell receptor beta chains below, sequenced in a study of blood T cell repertoires in COVID-19. Only in-frame clones appear in the TCRdb table, and some are missing; sequencing was by immunoSEQ multiplex PCR. Here the sample spans about 110,000 clones, around 91% being singletons. The sample was peripheral blood. All receptors derive from an elderly woman with acute or convalescent COVID-19.

The gene calls are TRBV7-8 and TRBJ1-2, with 7 bases fitting TRBD1. V gave up 5 bases and J gave up 6 bases; unmatched junction bases: 15. The CDR3 extends over 16 amino acids. CDR1 and CDR2 from the germline V gene are SGHVS and FQNEAQ. CDR3 nucleotides: TGTGCCAGCAGCCCTTACCCTGACAGGGCCACCCATGGCTACACCTTC. Encoded protein: CASSPYPDRATHGYTF.

The V and J genes are TRBV10-2 and TRBJ1-1; no clear D. Trimming pared 6 bases from V and 1 base from J, leaving 18 bases between. CDR1 and CDR2 (germline): WSHSY, SAAADI. The CDR3 runs to 16 residues. CDR3 region: CASRDLLRQRNTEAFF. As DNA, the CDR3 is TGCGCCAGCAGGGATCTTCTTCGGCAGCGGAACACTGAAGCTTTCTTT.

This clone was detected once. The chain carries TRBV5-1 and TRBJ2-1; the match to TRBD1 covers 7 bases. Germline V CDR1 and CDR2: SGHRS, YFSETQ. The ends lost 4 bases at V and 1 base at J; junction bases unmatched: 5. CDR3 size: 15 residues. The CDR3 region is CASSQGVGSYNEQFF. The CDR3 DNA reads TGCGCCAGCAGCCAGGGGGTGGGTTCCTACAATGAGCAGTTCTTC.

The rearrangement links TRBV2 to TRBJ2-7; D ambiguous. CDR1 and CDR2 from the germline V gene are SNHLY and FYNNEI. The CDR3 covers 13 residues. Trimming removed 6 bases from V and 0 bases from J, with 9 bases in between. This CDR3 reads CASRDRGSYEQYF. The CDR3 DNA follows: TGTGCCAGCAGGGATAGAGGCTCCTACGAGCAGTACTTC.

This clone was counted a single time. CDR3 residues: CASSYELANYNEQFF. DNA for the CDR3: TGTGCCAGCAGTTACGAATTAGCGAATTACAATGAGCAGTTCTTC. This chain links TRBV6-5 with TRBJ2-1, with a weak D call TRBD2 (5 bases). Germline V CDR1 and CDR2: MNHEY, SVGAGI. The CDR3 covers 15 residues. With 2 bases removed from V and 4 bases from J, the gap between germline ends came to 12 bases.

This CDR3 is CASSLTGIDSPLHF. CDR3 coding DNA: TGTGCCAGTAGCTTGACAGGGATCGATTCACCCCTCCACTTT. The J gene is TRBJ1-6, the V gene TRBV19; 7 bases match TRBD1. V shed 6 bases, J shed 8 bases, and the junction held 7 bases outside the gene matches. This CDR3 region has 14 residues. CDR1 is LNHDA and CDR2 is SQIVND in the germline V gene (reference sequence).

This clone showed up just once. V and J are TRBV24-1 and TRBJ2-2, with a weak D call TRBD2 (6 bases). Germline V lookup: CDR1 KGHDR, CDR2 SFDVKD. This CDR3 contains 18 residues. The V gene lost 7 bases and the J gene lost 0 bases, with 20 bases spanning the gap. CDR3 bases: TGTGCCACCAGCCACTCTGCCGGGGGAAACTCGAACACCGGGGAGCTGTTTTTT. This translates into CATSHSAGGNSNTGELFF.

The chain joins TRBV24-1 to TRBJ2-7, with 8 bases fitting TRBD1. This CDR3 has 16 residues. Per the germline V gene, CDR1 is KGHDR and CDR2 is SFDVKD. The trim removed 3 bases at V and 4 bases at J, leaving 10 bases unmatched. The CDR3 nucleotides read TGTGCCACCAGTGATCCGTCGGGCGACAGGGGTTACGAGCAGTACTTC. Translated: CATSDPSGDRGYEQYF.

The rearrangement links TRBV30 to TRBJ2-7; no firm D call. Germline V CDR1 and CDR2: GTSNPN, SVGIG (reference sequence). Trimming removed 2 bases from V and 4 bases from J, with 6 bases in between. The CDR3 is made up of 11 amino acids. The CDR3 DNA follows: TGTGCCTGGAGTACTCCTTACGAGCAGTACTTC. It encodes CAWSTPYEQYF.

This clone showed up just once. V gene TRBV6-2 or TRBV6-3 combines with J gene TRBJ2-5; 12 nucleotides match TRBD2. Germline V lookup: CDR1 MNHEY, CDR2 SVGEGT. This CDR3 contains 17 residues. V shed 4 bases, J shed 1 base, and the junction held 7 bases outside the gene matches. The CDR3 protein is CASSWTSGVTLQETQYF. As DNA, the CDR3 is TGTGCCAGCAGTTGGACTAGCGGGGTAACCCTCCAAGAGACCCAGTACTTC.

This clone was recorded once. This rearrangement joins TRBV2 to TRBJ1-4; D gene unclear. V gave up 5 bases and J gave up 0 bases, with 10 bases separating them. CDR1 and CDR2 from the germline V gene are SNHLY and FYNNEI. This CDR3 has 15 amino acids. The CDR3 DNA follows: TGTGCCAGCAGTTCCACAGCGGCAACTAATGAAAAACTGTTTTTT. This sequence encodes CASSSTAATNEKLFF.

This clone was detected only a few times. The chain recombines TRBV10-3 with TRBJ1-3; perhaps TRBD1 as D (5 bases). V was pared by 8 bases and J by 0 bases, with 14 bases between. There are 15 residues in the CDR3. Looked up from germline, CDR1 is ENHRY and CDR2 is SYGVKD. The CDR3, as DNA: TGTGCCATCGTCGGGACTGGGGACTCTGGAAACACCATATATTTT. This encodes CAIVGTGDSGNTIYF.

This clone was found a few times. At one end the junction does not follow the germline gene, possibly because of a read error. The V call is TRBV3-1 (or the pseudogene TRBV3-2), the J call TRBJ1-1; D perhaps matches TRBD1 (5 bases). This CDR3 is built from 13 residues. The germline CDR1 and CDR2 sequences are LGHDT and YNNKEL (reference sequence). The CDR3 region has the DNA TGTGCCAGCAGCCACAGCTACAGGCCTGAGGCTTTCTTT. It encodes CASSHSYRPEAFF.

The rearrangement uses TRBV29-1 and TRBJ2-7; weak D call: TRBD1 (5 bases). V was pared by 6 bases and J by 2 bases, with 14 bases between. CDR3 length: 13 amino acids. The germline gives CDR1 SQVTM, CDR2 ANQGSEA. The DNA for the CDR3 is TGCAGCGTGCTCCAGGGTGGGGCCTACGAGCAGTACTTC. Translation: CSVLQGGAYEQYF.

The chain joins TRBV27 to TRBJ1-5; 7 nucleotides align to TRBD1. V was clipped by 1 base and J by 0 bases; unmatched bases: 3. CDR3 length equals 16 residues. Germline V gives CDR1 MNHEY, CDR2 SMNVEV (reference sequence). CDR3 coding DNA: TGTGCCAGCAGTTTATGGGGACAGTATAGCAATCAGCCCCAGCATTTT. This translates into CASSLWGQYSNQPQHF.

The chain recombines TRBV5-1 with TRBJ2-2; 10 positions match TRBD1. Germline assignment: CDR1 SGHRS and CDR2 YFSETQ. The CDR3 runs to 15 residues. After removal of 4 bases from V and 3 bases from J, the junction contained 3 bases not matched to a gene. The CDR3 sequence: CASSLGTGDTGELFF. The CDR3 DNA follows: TGCGCCAGCAGCCTAGGGACAGGGGACACCGGGGAGCTGTTTTTT. The variable domain in full, with the rest retrieved from reference TRBV5-1 and TRBJ2-2, is KAGVTQTPRYLIKTRGQQVTLSCSPISGHRSVSWYQQTPGQGLQFLFEYFSETQRNKGNFPGRFSGRQFSNSRSEMNVSTLELGDSALYLCASSLGTGDTGELFFGEGSRLTVL.

This chain joins TRBV6-2 or TRBV6-3 and TRBJ1-1; no clear D. Trimming removed 0 bases from V and 1 base from J, with 6 bases in between. This CDR3 is built from 14 residues. Germline V gene lookup returns CDR1 MNHEY and CDR2 SVGEGT. Written as DNA, the CDR3 is TGTGCCAGCAGTTACTCGAACGGGAACACTGAAGCTTTCTTT. Translating gives CASSYSNGNTEAFF.

The chain employs TRBV23-1 and TRBJ2-2, with a tentative D call TRBD2 (6 bases). TRBV23-1 is reported as an ORF; its role is uncertain. V lost 6 bases, J lost 0 bases, and 14 bases lay in between. CDR3 length: 16 amino acids. CDR3 sequence (DNA): TGCGCCAGCAGCCGGTGCGGAGGGCCGAACACCGGGGAGCTGTTTTTT. Its protein product is CASSRCGGPNTGELFF.

The sample holds one count of this clone. The chain links TRBV28 to TRBJ2-5; 11 bases match TRBD2. Germline V gene data show CDR1 as MDHEN and CDR2 as SYDVKM. The J segment lost 3 bases and the V segment lost 5 bases, leaving 5 bases of the junction unmatched. The CDR3 loop spans 15 amino acids. The CDR3 DNA sequence: TGTGCCAGCAGTCTAGCGGGGGGCTCTGAAGAGACCCAGTACTTC. Its protein is CASSLAGGSEETQYF.

This rearrangement joins TRBV12-5 to TRBJ1-1; the D gene is possibly TRBD1 (6 bases). The CDR3 loop spans 11 amino acids. Per the germline V gene, CDR1 is LGHNT and CDR2 is FRNRAP. CDR3 nucleotides: TGTGCCGGGGGGGCGGACACTGAAGCTTTCTTT. This sequence encodes CAGGADTEAFF. Together with reference TRBV12-5 and TRBJ1-1, the CDR3 gives the full variable domain: DARVTQTPRHKVTEMGQEVTMRCQPILGHNTVFWYRQTMMQGLELLAYFRNRAPLDDSGMPKDRFSAEMPDATLATLKIQPSEPRDSAVYFCAGGADTEAFFGQGTRLTVV.

V gene TRBV5-1 combines with J gene TRBJ2-5; weak D call: TRBD2 (5 bases). Germline CDR1 and CDR2: SGHRS and YFSETQ. V shed 1 base and J shed 5 bases, with 9 bases lying between them. This CDR3 region has 13 residues. CDR3 sequence: CASSLPSSETQYF. The CDR3 nucleotides are TGCGCCAGCAGCTTGCCTAGCTCGGAGACCCAGTACTTC.

V gene TRBV23-1 combines with J gene TRBJ2-7; TRBD1 is a possible D gene (5 bases). TRBV23-1 carries the ORF label, with uncertain function. Trimming pared 5 bases from V and 1 base from J, leaving 33 bases between. The CDR3 extends over 21 amino acids. CDR3 nucleotides: TGCGCCAGCAGTTGGTCACTTAGGTCTGCCGGACGACAGAAGAAATCCTACGAGCAGTACTTC. It encodes CASSWSLRSAGRQKKSYEQYF.

The chain has TRBV2 and TRBJ2-3; D gene unclear. Trimming left V 1 base short and J 2 bases short, with 4 bases between. The CDR3 loop spans 13 amino acids. The germline V gene encodes CDR1 SNHLY and CDR2 FYNNEI. The CDR3 DNA sequence: TGTGCCAGCAGTGAAGGGCCCACAGATACGCAGTATTTT. Its translation is CASSEGPTDTQYF.

The chain links TRBV5-4 to TRBJ1-2; 7 positions match TRBD1. The length of the CDR3 is 13 residues. Trimming took 5 bases from V and 4 from J; bases not matched to a gene: 5. CDR1 SGHNT and CDR2 YYREEE come from the germline V gene (reference sequence). The CDR3 sequence: CASRPGTAYGYTF. CDR3 nucleotides: TGTGCCAGCAGACCCGGGACAGCCTATGGCTACACCTTC. The entire variable domain, with the rest obtained from reference TRBV5-4 and TRBJ1-2, is as follows: ETGVTQSPTHLIKTRGQQVTLRCSSQSGHNTVSWYQQALGQGPQFIFQYYREEENGRGNFPPRFSGLQFPNYSSELNVNALELDDSALYLCASRPGTAYGYTFGSGTRLTVV.